This is a list of T cell receptor beta chains from one sample in a study of OX40 agonist ivuxolimab in advanced cancers. Method: immunoSEQ multiplex PCR; TCRdb's copy keeps in-frame clones and lacks some. The sample has around 82,000 clones, 85% to 90% seen once; the top ten hold roughly 0.8%. The specimen was CD4+ or CD8+ T cells sorted from blood, collected in a trial of the OX40 agonist ivuxolimab. All receptors come from an adult with an advanced solid tumor such as melanoma, head and neck, liver or kidney cancer. Both conserved end residues are part of each CDR3. The D gene is left open where the match is weak. Some rows have no size entry. The others give once, few or many, or a class for an expanded clone.

DNA	CDR3	D	J	V	length	size
TGTGCCAGCAGCTTAGGCAGGGCCTCCTACGAGCAGTACTTC	CASSLGRASYEQYF	-	TRBJ2-7	TRBV7-8	14	-
TGTGCCAGCAGTTTGGGCAGGGCCCCCATATCGCAGTATTTT	CASSLGRAPISQYF	-	TRBJ2-3	TRBV28	14	-
TGTGCCAGCAGCTTTCTCCCCGGGACAGTTAACGAGCAGTACTTC	CASSFLPGTVNEQYF	TRBD1	TRBJ2-7	TRBV5-5	15	-
TGTGCCAGTAGTGCTCCGGGACCGAACTACAATGAGCAGTTCTTC	CASSAPGPNYNEQFF	-	TRBJ2-1	TRBV19	15	-
TGTGCCAGCAGCTTATTATTGTTGATCGGGGGGAAGGCAGATACGCAGTATTTT	CASSLLLLIGGKADTQYF	TRBD2	TRBJ2-3	TRBV7-9	18	-
TGCAGCGTTGCGGCAGGGGGCTGGGGAGAGACCCAGTACTTC	CSVAAGGWGETQYF	TRBD1	TRBJ2-5	TRBV29-1	14	-
TGTGCCAGCTCAGGCAGGGTCGCTGAAGCTTTCTTT	CASSGRVAEAFF	-	TRBJ1-1	TRBV11-2	12	-
TGTGCTAGCAGCGGCAACAGGCGGGGTGAGCAGTTCTTC	CASSGNRRGEQFF	-	TRBJ2-1	TRBV7-7	13	-
TGTGCCTGGGCCGGCGAGAACAATCAGCCCCAGCATTTT	CAWAGENNQPQHF	-	TRBJ1-5	TRBV30	13	-
TGCGCCAGCAGCCTGGGACCGGGACAGGGGATGGAGACCCAGTACTTC	CASSLGPGQGMETQYF	TRBD1	TRBJ2-5	TRBV5-1	16	-
TGTGCCTGGAGCCAAACAGGGTTGTGGTACGAGCAGTACTTC	CAWSQTGLWYEQYF	-	TRBJ2-7	TRBV30	14	-
TGTGCCAGCAGCCCCGGCGGCAGGGGGCAGCCCCAGCATTTT	CASSPGGRGQPQHF	TRBD1	TRBJ1-5	TRBV7-9	14	once
TGTGCCAGCAGCTCCGCAGGGGCCATGAACACTGAAGCTTTCTTT	CASSSAGAMNTEAFF	-	TRBJ1-1	TRBV7-2	15	-
TGCGCCAGCAGTTCACAGGGGGGGACTGGAAACACCATATATTTT	CASSSQGGTGNTIYF	TRBD1	TRBJ1-3	TRBV5-1	15	-
TGTGCCATCAGGACCGGGACTACTAGCACAGATACGCAGTATTTT	CAIRTGTTSTDTQYF	TRBD2	TRBJ2-3	TRBV10-3	15	-
TGTGCCAGCAGCCTTCTAGCGGGAGGGACAGATACGCAGTATTTT	CASSLLAGGTDTQYF	TRBD2	TRBJ2-3	TRBV7-3	15	-
TGTGCCAGCAGCTTGGAGACGGTCACTGAAGCTTTCTTT	CASSLETVTEAFF	-	TRBJ1-1	TRBV5-6	13	-
TGTGCCAGCAGCGTAGAGGGCGGGAGGGCCTACGAGCAGTACTTC	CASSVEGGRAYEQYF	TRBD2	TRBJ2-7	TRBV9	15	-
TGTGCCTGGACTTCCAGGGGACGCTCTGGAAACACCATATATTTT	CAWTSRGRSGNTIYF	-	TRBJ1-3	TRBV30	15	few
TGTGCCAGTAGTTTATTGACAGGGCGGTATGTAACTAATGAAAAACTGTTTTTT	CASSLLTGRYVTNEKLFF	TRBD1	TRBJ1-4	TRBV19	18	-
TGTGCCAGCAGTGAAGGGGACAGGAGCTACGAGCAGTACTTC	CASSEGDRSYEQYF	TRBD1	TRBJ2-7	TRBV6-1	14	-
TGTGCCATCAGTGAAGTAACAGGGGACGAGACCCAGTACTTC	CAISEVTGDETQYF	TRBD1	TRBJ2-5	TRBV10-3	14	-
TGTGCCAGCAGTTACGCGACAGGGGCCGGAGGGGAGCAGTACTTC	CASSYATGAGGEQYF	TRBD1	TRBJ2-5	TRBV6-6	15	-
TGTGCCAGCAGTTTAAAGCGGGGCTCCTACGAGCAGTACTTC	CASSLKRGSYEQYF	TRBD2	TRBJ2-7	TRBV27	14	few
TGCAGCGTTGATGGGACAGGGAAAGCTGGAAACACCATATACTTT	CSVDGTGKAGNTIYF	TRBD1	TRBJ1-3	TRBV29-1	15	-
TGTGCCAGCAGCTTGCAGGGGCCCGACGAGCAGTACTTC	CASSLQGPDEQYF	-	TRBJ2-7	TRBV5-5	13	-
TGTGCCACCAGCAGAGATCGAGGACAGGGAAATCTCATTCAGTACTTC	CATSRDRGQGNLIQYF	TRBD1	TRBJ2-4	TRBV15	16	-
TGTGCCAGCAGCCCGCCGGCACAGCGGATCACCGGGGAGCTGTTTTTT	CASSPPAQRITGELFF	-	TRBJ2-2	TRBV7-2	16	-
TGTGCTAGCAGCTCCAAGGGAGGGGAGACCTACGAGCAGTACTTC	CASSSKGGETYEQYF	TRBD2	TRBJ2-7	TRBV7-7	15	-
TGTGCCAGCAGTTTGGGATACTCGCGCTCCTACAATGAGCAGTTCTTC	CASSLGYSRSYNEQFF	-	TRBJ2-1	TRBV27	16	few
TGTGCCAGTAGTTTGGCGGGGGAGGAGGGCTACACCTTC	CASSLAGEEGYTF	-	TRBJ1-2	TRBV19	13	few
TGTGCCAGCAGCTTAGCATTGGACAGGGGAAGGGAGTTC	CASSLALDRGREF	TRBD1	TRBJ2-7	TRBV7-2	13	-
TGTGCCAGCAGCACCCGGGCGAGCTCCTACAATGAGCAGTTCTTC	CASSTRASSYNEQFF	-	TRBJ2-1	TRBV7-9	15	-
TGTGCCAGCAGCCAAGATATCGGGACCCAGTACTTC	CASSQDIGTQYF	-	TRBJ2-5	TRBV14	12	-
TGTGCCAGCAGAGAAAAGAGGGTCCACGAGCAGTACTTC	CASREKRVHEQYF	-	TRBJ2-7	TRBV21-1	13	once
TGTGCCAGCAGCTTAGTAGCGGGAGGGAACTCCTACGAGCAGTACTTC	CASSLVAGGNSYEQYF	TRBD2	TRBJ2-7	TRBV7-2	16	-
TGTGCCAGCAGCTTATCGGCAGGGCCCACCGGGGAGCTGTTTTTT	CASSLSAGPTGELFF	-	TRBJ2-2	TRBV11-3	15	few
TGTGCCAGCAGCCAAGAAGGGGGTGATGGCTACACCTTC	CASSQEGGDGYTF	-	TRBJ1-2	TRBV4-2	13	-
TGTGCCAGCAGCTTAATGGGATCAGGGAACACCGGGGAGCTGTTTTTT	CASSLMGSGNTGELFF	-	TRBJ2-2	TRBV7-3	16	-